Following are 3 T cell receptor beta chains from one sample sequenced in a study of glioma-infiltrating T cells after dendritic cell vaccination. Using immunoSEQ multiplex PCR, the repertoire was profiled, and TCRdb retains in-frame clones only, with some absent. This repertoire shows 71,000 or so clones, 80% to 85% found once; its top ten account for 6.5% to 10%. The input for sequencing was blood, taken before dendritic cell vaccination. These receptors all stem from a human donor with glioblastoma.

The chain has TRBV9 and TRBJ1-5; D is possibly TRBD1 (6 bases). V was clipped by 4 bases and J by 4 bases, with 15 bases between them. The CDR3 totals 15 residues. Germline V gene lookup returns CDR1 SGDLS and CDR2 YYNGEE. CDR3 sequence: CASSPLRTANQPQHF. The CDR3 DNA is TGTGCCAGCAGCCCCCTAAGGACAGCTAATCAGCCCCAGCATTTT.

The chain uses TRBV2 and TRBJ1-1; TRBD1 matches at 8 bases. The CDR3 extends over 14 amino acids. Per the germline V gene, CDR1 is SNHLY and CDR2 is FYNNEI. The trim removed 3 bases at V and 1 base at J, leaving 1 base unmatched. CDR3 sequence (DNA): TGTGCCAGCAGTGACAGGGGGCAGAACACTGAAGCTTTCTTT. Translating it yields CASSDRGQNTEAFF.

This clone was counted once. Germline is not matched at one junction end, which may reflect a read error. The chain joins TRBV5-6 to TRBJ1-2; no clear D. The CDR3 is 13 residues long. Germline V gene lookup returns CDR1 SGHDT and CDR2 YYEEEE. For the CDR3, the DNA is TGTGCCAGCAGCTTTGGGCAGGTCTATAGCTACACCTTC. This sequence encodes CASSFGQVYSYTF.